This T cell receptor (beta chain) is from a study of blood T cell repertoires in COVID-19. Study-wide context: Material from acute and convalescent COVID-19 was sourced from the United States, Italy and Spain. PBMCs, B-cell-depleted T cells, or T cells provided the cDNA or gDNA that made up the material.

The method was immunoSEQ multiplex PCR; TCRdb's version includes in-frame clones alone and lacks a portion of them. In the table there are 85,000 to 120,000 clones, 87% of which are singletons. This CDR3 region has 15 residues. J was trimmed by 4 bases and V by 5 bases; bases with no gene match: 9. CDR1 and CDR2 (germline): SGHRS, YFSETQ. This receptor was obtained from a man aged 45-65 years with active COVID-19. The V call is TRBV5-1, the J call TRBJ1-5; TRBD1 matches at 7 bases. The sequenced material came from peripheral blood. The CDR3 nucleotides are TGCGCCAGCAGAAATGGGACAGTTCCTAATCAGCCCCAGCATTTT. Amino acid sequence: CASRNGTVPNQPQHF.